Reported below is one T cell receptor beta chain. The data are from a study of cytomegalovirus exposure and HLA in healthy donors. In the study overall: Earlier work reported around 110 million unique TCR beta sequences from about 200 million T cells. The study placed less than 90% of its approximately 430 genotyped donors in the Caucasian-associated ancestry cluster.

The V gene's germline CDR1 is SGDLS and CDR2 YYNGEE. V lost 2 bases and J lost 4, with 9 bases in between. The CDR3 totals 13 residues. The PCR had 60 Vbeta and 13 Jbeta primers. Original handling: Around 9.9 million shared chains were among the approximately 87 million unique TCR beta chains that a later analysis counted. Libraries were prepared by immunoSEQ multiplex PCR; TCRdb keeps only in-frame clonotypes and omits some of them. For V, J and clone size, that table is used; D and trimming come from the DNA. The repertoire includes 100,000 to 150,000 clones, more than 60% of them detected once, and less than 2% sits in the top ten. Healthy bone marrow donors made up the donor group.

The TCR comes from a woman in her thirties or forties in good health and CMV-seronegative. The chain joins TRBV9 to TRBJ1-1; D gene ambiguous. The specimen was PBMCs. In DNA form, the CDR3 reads TGTGCCAGCAGCGTCCAGGCCCGCACTGAAGCTTTCTTT. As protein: CASSVQARTEAFF.